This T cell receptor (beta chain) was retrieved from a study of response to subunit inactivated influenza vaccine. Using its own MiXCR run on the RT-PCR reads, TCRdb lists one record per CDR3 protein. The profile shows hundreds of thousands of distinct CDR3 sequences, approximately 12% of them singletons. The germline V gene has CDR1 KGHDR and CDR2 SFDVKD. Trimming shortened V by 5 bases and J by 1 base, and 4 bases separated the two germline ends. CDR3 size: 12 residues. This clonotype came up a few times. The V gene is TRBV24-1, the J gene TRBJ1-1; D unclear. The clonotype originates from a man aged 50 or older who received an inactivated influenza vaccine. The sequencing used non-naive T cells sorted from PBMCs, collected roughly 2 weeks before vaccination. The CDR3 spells CATSAGNTEAFF. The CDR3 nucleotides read TGTGCCACCAGTGCAGGGAACACTGAAGCTTTCTTT.